The 3 T cell receptor beta chains below come from one sample, sequenced in a study of T cell changes during pregnancy in multiple sclerosis. The protocol was immunoSEQ multiplex PCR, while the TCRdb copy is restricted to in-frame clones and leaves out a portion. The sample records 40,000 to 50,000 clones, approximately 95% being singletons. The specimen comprised CD4+ T cells from peripheral blood mononuclear cells, sampled in the first trimester of pregnancy. These receptors all come from a female donor with multiple sclerosis, enrolled in a pregnancy study.

The chain couples TRBV12-5 to TRBJ1-3, with D possibly TRBD1 on 6 matching bases. Germline V CDR1 and CDR2: LGHNT, FRNRAP. The CDR3 contains 14 residues. Trimming took 8 bases from V and 4 from J, leaving 15 bases between them. CDR3 amino acids: CASPGAVDGNTIYF. CDR3 bases: TGTGCTAGTCCAGGGGCGGTTGACGGAAACACCATATATTTT.

This chain uses TRBV4-1 with TRBJ2-3, with D possibly being TRBD2 (7 bases). The germline V gene encodes CDR1 MGHRA and CDR2 YSYEKL. V shed 2 bases and J shed 3 bases, with 27 bases lying between them. This CDR3 spans 20 amino acids. CDR3 loop: CASSQPTAGVGGGKTDTQYF. The CDR3 nucleotides read TGCGCCAGCAGCCAACCCACCGCCGGGGTGGGGGGGGGCAAAACAGATACGCAGTATTTT.

The genes are TRBV7-9 and TRBJ1-1, with 7 positions matching TRBD1. This CDR3 comprises 14 residues. Germline V gene lookup returns CDR1 SEHNR and CDR2 FQNEAQ (reference sequence). Trimming took 8 bases from V and 1 from J; bases not matched to a gene: 7. The CDR3 protein is CASGIQGTNTEAFF. CDR3 DNA sequence: TGTGCCAGCGGGATACAGGGGACGAACACTGAAGCTTTCTTT. Filled out from reference TRBV7-9 and TRBJ1-1, the complete variable domain reads DTGVSQNPRHKITKRGQNVTFRCDPISEHNRLYWYRQTLGQGPEFLTYFQNEAQLEKSRLLSDRFSAERPKGSFSTLEIQRTEQGDSAMYLCASGIQGTNTEAFFGQGTRLTVV.